The rows below give T cell receptor beta chains drawn from one sample of a study of cytomegalovirus exposure and HLA in healthy donors. Profiling relied on immunoSEQ multiplex PCR, and the TCRdb table lists in-frame clones only, not all of them. The sample gives 100,000 to 150,000 clones, around three quarters of which show up once; about 8.9% is in the top ten. The sequenced sample was PBMCs. These receptors came from a man in his thirties or forties in good health and CMV-seropositive. Each CDR3 is given with its conserved first and last residue. A D gene is named only where the DNA matches it firmly. Clone sizes are given selectively: once, few, many, or a class where the clone is expanded.

size: once
D: TRBD2
V: TRBV6-1
J: TRBJ2-3
CDR3: CASSATAGVTDTQYF
DNA: TGTGCCAGCAGTGCAACAGCGGGGGTCACAGATACGCAGTATTTT

size: NA
D: TRBD2
V: TRBV13
J: TRBJ2-1
CDR3: CASSYLAGVANEQFF
DNA: TGTGCCAGCAGCTACCTAGCGGGGGTCGCCAATGAGCAGTTCTTC

size: NA
D: TRBD1
V: TRBV7-9
J: TRBJ2-6
CDR3: CASSLGQGRSGANVLTF
DNA: TGTGCCAGCAGCTTGGGACAGGGGAGGTCTGGGGCCAACGTCCTGACTTTC

size: NA
D: TRBD2
V: TRBV11-3
J: TRBJ2-1
CDR3: CASSLRAGDYNEQFF
DNA: TGTGCCAGCAGCTTAAGAGCGGGGGACTACAATGAGCAGTTCTTC

size: NA
D: NA
V: TRBV4-2
J: TRBJ2-1
CDR3: CASSQPAENEQFF
DNA: TGTGCCAGCAGCCAACCCGCGGAAAATGAGCAGTTCTTC

size: NA
D: NA
V: TRBV18
J: TRBJ2-7
CDR3: CASSTPTDYEQYF
DNA: TGTGCCAGCTCAACACCGACTGATTACGAGCAGTACTTC

size: NA
D: TRBD1
V: TRBV25-1
J: TRBJ1-1
CDR3: CASSELEGAAFF
DNA: TGTGCCAGCAGTGAATTGGAGGGGGCGGCTTTCTTT

size: once
D: TRBD1
V: TRBV2
J: TRBJ1-3
CDR3: CAGTDRAGNTIYF
DNA: TGTGCCGGAACCGACAGGGCTGGAAACACCATATATTTT

size: NA
D: TRBD1
V: TRBV5-1
J: TRBJ1-6
CDR3: CANSSGTGYNSPLHF
DNA: TGCGCCAACAGCTCCGGGACAGGCTATAATTCACCCCTCCACTTT

size: NA
D: NA
V: TRBV7-9
J: TRBJ1-6
CDR3: CSSSLGPRGRAYNSPLHF
DNA: TGTTCCAGCAGCTTAGGCCCGCGGGGGCGGGCCTATAATTCACCCCTCCACTTT

size: NA
D: TRBD1
V: TRBV2
J: TRBJ2-2
CDR3: CASRGQGSWTGELFF
DNA: TGTGCCAGCAGGGGACAGGGGAGCTGGACCGGGGAGCTGTTTTTT

size: once
D: TRBD1
V: TRBV5-1
J: TRBJ2-1
CDR3: CASSRGQGGSGEQFF
DNA: TGCGCCAGCAGCCGGGGACAGGGGGGGAGCGGTGAGCAGTTCTTC

size: NA
D: NA
V: TRBV4-1
J: TRBJ2-2
CDR3: CASRPQGNTGELFF
DNA: TGCGCCAGCAGACCACAGGGGAACACCGGGGAGCTGTTTTTT

size: NA
D: TRBD1
V: TRBV13
J: TRBJ1-1
CDR3: CASSSDRGGTEAFF
DNA: TGTGCCAGCAGCTCCGACAGGGGTGGCACTGAAGCTTTCTTT

size: NA
D: TRBD2
V: TRBV7-6
J: TRBJ2-7
CDR3: CASSPLTGGTYEQYF
DNA: TGTGCCAGCAGCCCCCTCACGGGGGGAACCTACGAGCAGTACTTC

size: NA
D: TRBD1
V: TRBV7-3
J: TRBJ2-5
CDR3: CASSLTGFWQETQYF
DNA: TGTGCCAGCAGCTTGACAGGGTTTTGGCAAGAGACCCAGTACTTC

size: few
D: NA
V: TRBV29-1
J: TRBJ1-1
CDR3: CSVSQSEAFF
DNA: TGCAGCGTTTCACAGTCTGAAGCTTTCTTT

size: NA
D: TRBD2
V: TRBV6-1
J: TRBJ2-1
CDR3: CASSPGLAGYNEQFF
DNA: TGTGCCAGCAGTCCCGGACTAGCGGGGTACAATGAGCAGTTCTTC

size: few
D: NA
V: TRBV5-1
J: TRBJ2-7
CDR3: CASSLPGVAYEQYF
DNA: TGCGCCAGCAGCCTTCCGGGGGTGGCCTACGAGCAGTACTTC

size: NA
D: NA
V: TRBV11-2
J: TRBJ1-2
CDR3: CASSLVRGNYGYTF
DNA: TGTGCCAGCAGCTTAGTAAGGGGGAATTATGGCTACACCTTC

size: NA
D: TRBD2
V: TRBV7-3
J: TRBJ2-3
CDR3: CASSRTSGGPGTDTQYF
DNA: TGTGCCAGCAGCCGGACTAGCGGGGGGCCAGGCACAGATACGCAGTATTTT

size: NA
D: NA
V: TRBV5-1
J: TRBJ2-5
CDR3: CASSLSPGGEETQYF
DNA: TGCGCCAGCAGCTTGTCCCCCGGCGGGGAAGAGACCCAGTACTTC

size: NA
D: TRBD1
V: TRBV7-2
J: TRBJ2-3
CDR3: CASSSVGGQGADTQYF
DNA: TGTGCCAGCAGCTCCGTGGGGGGACAGGGTGCAGATACGCAGTATTTT

size: NA
D: NA
V: TRBV5-1
J: TRBJ2-7
CDR3: CASSPGQFNEQYF
DNA: TGCGCCAGCAGCCCCGGACAGTTCAACGAGCAGTACTTC

size: NA
D: TRBD1
V: TRBV5-8
J: TRBJ1-1
CDR3: CASSWRDSLNTEAFF
DNA: TGTGCCAGCAGCTGGAGGGACAGCTTGAACACTGAAGCTTTCTTT

size: NA
D: TRBD2
V: TRBV5-1
J: TRBJ2-1
CDR3: CATYGTTDNEQFF
DNA: TGCGCCACCTACGGGACTACCGACAATGAGCAGTTCTTC

size: once
D: NA
V: TRBV5-6
J: TRBJ2-2
CDR3: CASSPSWQNTGELFF
DNA: TGTGCCAGCAGCCCTTCGTGGCAGAACACCGGGGAGCTGTTTTTT

size: NA
D: NA
V: TRBV7-6
J: TRBJ2-5
CDR3: CASSLSLQRQTQYF
DNA: TGTGCCAGCAGCTTATCACTGCAACGTCAGACCCAGTACTTC

size: NA
D: NA
V: TRBV7-2
J: TRBJ1-2
CDR3: CASSLDIGREGYTF
DNA: TGTGCCAGCAGCCTTGACATCGGAAGAGAAGGCTACACCTTC

size: NA
D: TRBD1
V: TRBV6-1
J: TRBJ2-7
CDR3: CASSLMAGGYEQYF
DNA: TGTGCCAGCAGCCTAATGGCAGGGGGCTACGAGCAGTACTTC

size: NA
D: NA
V: TRBV29-1
J: TRBJ2-7
CDR3: CSVTTGDSYEQYF
DNA: TGCAGCGTTACGACAGGCGACTCCTACGAGCAGTACTTC

size: NA
D: TRBD1
V: TRBV27
J: TRBJ1-2
CDR3: CASSIHPRGLGYGYTF
DNA: TGTGCCAGCAGTATCCACCCTAGGGGGCTTGGGTATGGCTACACCTTC

size: NA
D: TRBD2
V: TRBV2
J: TRBJ2-3
CDR3: CASKTSGGADTQYF
DNA: TGTGCCAGCAAAACTAGCGGGGGAGCAGATACGCAGTATTTT

size: NA
D: NA
V: TRBV5-1
J: TRBJ1-1
CDR3: CASSLSAGLMNTEAFF
DNA: TGCGCCAGCAGCCTATCCGCGGGGCTGATGAACACTGAAGCTTTCTTT

size: NA
D: NA
V: TRBV5-6
J: TRBJ1-5
CDR3: CAAACKGRSNQPQHF
DNA: TGTGCAGCAGCTTGTAAGGGGCGTAGCAATCAGCCCCAGCATTTT

size: NA
D: NA
V: TRBV2
J: TRBJ2-1
CDR3: CASKAGVSSYNEQFF
DNA: TGTGCCAGCAAGGCAGGGGTGAGCTCCTACAATGAGCAGTTCTTC

size: NA
D: NA
V: TRBV18
J: TRBJ1-1
CDR3: CASSPLDARGLEAFF
DNA: TGTGCCAGCTCACCTTTAGATGCAAGGGGCCTTGAAGCTTTCTTT

size: NA
D: NA
V: TRBV28
J: TRBJ1-2
CDR3: CASSRNYGYTF
DNA: TGTGCCAGCAGTCGTAACTATGGCTACACCTTC